This entry features one TCR beta chain sequence. Its antigen is still unknown. The table came from immunoSEQ multiplex PCR; TCRdb's copy has only in-frame clones and leaves some out. The sample lists 95,000 to 100,000 clones, approximately 90% occurring once. CDR1 DFQATT and CDR2 SNEGSKA come from the germline V gene (reference sequence). V was clipped by 3 bases and J by 1 base, with 6 bases between them. The CDR3 consists of 13 residues. The source of the sample is a study of T cell responses to AZD1222 COVID-19 vaccine. Study as a whole: Whether given at about 4 or about 12 weeks, second doses were pooled.

Regarding the study as a whole: No day 14 peak samples; only post-peak repertoires were characterized.

The material sequenced was peripheral blood, taken on day 0 of AZD1222 vaccination. The J gene is TRBJ2-2, the V gene TRBV20-1; no clear D. This clonotype originated in an adult in good health. CDR3 in amino acids: CSASNRNTGELFF. As DNA, the CDR3 is TGCAGTGCTAGTAACAGGAACACCGGGGAGCTGTTTTTT.